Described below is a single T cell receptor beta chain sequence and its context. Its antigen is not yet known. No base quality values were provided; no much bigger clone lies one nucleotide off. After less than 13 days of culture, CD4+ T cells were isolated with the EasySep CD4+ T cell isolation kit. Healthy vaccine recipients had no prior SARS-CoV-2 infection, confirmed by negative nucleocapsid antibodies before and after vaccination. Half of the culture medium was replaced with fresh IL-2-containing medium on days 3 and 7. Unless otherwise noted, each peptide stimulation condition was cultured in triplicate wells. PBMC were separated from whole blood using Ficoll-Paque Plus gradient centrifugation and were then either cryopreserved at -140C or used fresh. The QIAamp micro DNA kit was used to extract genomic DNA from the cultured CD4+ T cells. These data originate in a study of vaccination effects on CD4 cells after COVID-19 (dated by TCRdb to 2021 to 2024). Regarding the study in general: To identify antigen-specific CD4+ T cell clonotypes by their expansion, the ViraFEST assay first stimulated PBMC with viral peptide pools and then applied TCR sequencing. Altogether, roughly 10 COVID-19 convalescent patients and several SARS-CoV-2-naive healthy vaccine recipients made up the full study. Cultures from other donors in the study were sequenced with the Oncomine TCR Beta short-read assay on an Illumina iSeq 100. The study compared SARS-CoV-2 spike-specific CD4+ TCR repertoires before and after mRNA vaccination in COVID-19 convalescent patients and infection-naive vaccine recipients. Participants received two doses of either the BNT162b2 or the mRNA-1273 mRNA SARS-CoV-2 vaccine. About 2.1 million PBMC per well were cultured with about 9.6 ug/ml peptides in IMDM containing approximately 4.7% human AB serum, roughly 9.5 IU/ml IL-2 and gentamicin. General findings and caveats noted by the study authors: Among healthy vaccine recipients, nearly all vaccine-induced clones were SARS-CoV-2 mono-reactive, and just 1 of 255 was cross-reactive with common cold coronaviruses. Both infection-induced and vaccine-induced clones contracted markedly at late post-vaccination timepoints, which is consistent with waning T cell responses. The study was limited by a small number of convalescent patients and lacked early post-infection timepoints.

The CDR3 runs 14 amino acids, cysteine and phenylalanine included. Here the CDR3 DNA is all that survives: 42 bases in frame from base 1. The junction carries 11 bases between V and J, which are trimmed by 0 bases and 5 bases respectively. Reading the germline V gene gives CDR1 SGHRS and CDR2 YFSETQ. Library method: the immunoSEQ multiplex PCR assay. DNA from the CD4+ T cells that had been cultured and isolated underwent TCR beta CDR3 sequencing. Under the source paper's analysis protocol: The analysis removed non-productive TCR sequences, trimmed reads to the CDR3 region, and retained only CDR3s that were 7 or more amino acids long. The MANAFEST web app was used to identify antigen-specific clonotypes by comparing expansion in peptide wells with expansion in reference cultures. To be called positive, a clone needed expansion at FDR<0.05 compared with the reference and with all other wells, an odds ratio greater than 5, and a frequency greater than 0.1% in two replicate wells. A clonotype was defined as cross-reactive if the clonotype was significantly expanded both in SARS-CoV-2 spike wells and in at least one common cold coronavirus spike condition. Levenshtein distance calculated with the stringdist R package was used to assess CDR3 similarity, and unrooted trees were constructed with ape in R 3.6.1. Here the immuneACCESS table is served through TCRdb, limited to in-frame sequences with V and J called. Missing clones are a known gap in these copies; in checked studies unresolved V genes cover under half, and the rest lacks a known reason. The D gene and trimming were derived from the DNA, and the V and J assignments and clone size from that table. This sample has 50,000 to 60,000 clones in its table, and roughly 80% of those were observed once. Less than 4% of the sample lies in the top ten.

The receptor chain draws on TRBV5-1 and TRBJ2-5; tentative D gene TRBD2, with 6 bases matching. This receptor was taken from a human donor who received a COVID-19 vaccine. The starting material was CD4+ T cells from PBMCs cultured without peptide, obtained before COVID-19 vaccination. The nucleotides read TGCGCCAGCAGCTTGGAGTCGGGGGAGGAGACCCAGTACTTC. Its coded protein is CASSLESGEETQYF.